The 4 T cell receptor beta chains in this list originate from one sample, sequenced in a study of cytomegalovirus exposure and HLA in healthy donors (dated by TCRdb to the late 2010s). Library prep was done by the immunoSEQ multiplex PCR assay. A mixture of 60 forward primers for TCR Vbeta segments and 13 reverse primers for TCR Jbeta segments was used in the multiplex PCR. What TCRdb holds here is the immuneACCESS table cut down to in-frame rearrangements. Part of the clones is not present; checked against another copy, under half of the missing clones reflect an unresolved V gene, and the others are unexplained. Here the sample has approximately 180,000 clones; 65% to 80% occur a single time. The leading ten clones occupy 0.85% to 1.4% of the sample. The specimen was PBMCs. These receptors all stem from a woman aged 40 to 50 in good health and CMV-seronegative.

This clone was observed a handful of times. CDR3 DNA sequence: TGTGCCAGTCTGAGCGGGAGAGCGAGCTCCTACAATGAGCAGTTCTTC. Translating gives CASLSGRASSYNEQFF. This chain uses TRBV2 with TRBJ2-1; 8 bases map to TRBD2. CDR1 SNHLY and CDR2 FYNNEI come from the germline V gene. J lost 0 bases, V lost 9 bases, and 10 bases had no gene match. The CDR3 runs to 16 residues.

The chain combines TRBV10-3 with TRBJ1-5, with D possibly being TRBD1 (5 bases). Deletions cut 2 bases from V and 6 bases from J, with 20 bases between. This CDR3 contains 17 residues. Germline loops: CDR1 ENHRY, CDR2 SYGVKD. CDR3 amino acids: CAISESQGDPAGQPQHF. CDR3 DNA: TGTGCCATCAGTGAGAGCCAAGGGGATCCAGCGGGTCAGCCCCAGCATTTT.

This chain's CDR3 is CAQPRAGARSYGYTF. The CDR3 DNA sequence: TGTGCCCAACCCCGCGCAGGGGCCAGGAGCTATGGCTACACCTTC. This chain links TRBV30 with TRBJ1-2, with a weak D call TRBD1 (6 bases). CDR3 length: 15 amino acids. The germline gives CDR1 GTSNPN, CDR2 SVGIG (reference sequence). With 8 bases removed from V and 4 bases from J, the gap between germline ends came to 23 bases.

This chain links TRBV19 with TRBJ2-3, with a weak D call TRBD2 (6 bases). The germline V gene has CDR1 LNHDA and CDR2 SQIVND (reference sequence). V was clipped by 3 bases and J by 0 bases, with 13 bases between them. The CDR3 is made up of 16 amino acids. CDR3: CASSIGTGSSTDTQYF. In DNA form, the CDR3 reads TGTGCCAGTAGTATCGGGACTGGGTCTAGCACAGATACGCAGTATTTT.